This T cell receptor beta chain appears in the sequencing data of a study of cytomegalovirus exposure and HLA in healthy donors (dated by TCRdb to about 2017). At the level of the whole study: The 500 to 700 repertoires of the first cohort and the approximately 110 validation repertoires were produced on the same platform, according to a later analysis. Along with the approximately 670-subject first cohort, a separate validation cohort of approximately 110 different subjects was used. To predict cytomegalovirus infection status, the study combined high-throughput TCR immunosequencing, statistical association of individual TCRs with disease status, and machine learning. The aim of the study was to test whether cataloging public T cell receptors could identify signatures of past pathogen exposure. Beyond this particular receptor, the publication reports: While some public TCRs were present in many individuals, most TCR sequences turned up only very rarely across donors. Cytomegalovirus status was reported to be diagnosed by the classifier with high specificity and sensitivity in both the original and validation cohorts. A total of 150 to 200 TCR beta chains were listed by the study as associated with cytomegalovirus. The validation cohort had no HLA typing available for a later analysis, so co-occurrence within that cohort was assessed over all 110 or so repertoires. In a later analysis, TCRs clustered in the first cohort were found to also tend to co-occur in the roughly 130 validation repertoires, with about 93% of cluster scores above 0. The authors suggested that the approach could potentially be extended to other disease states and immunological phenotypes. In vitro tests confirmed that a few of the cytomegalovirus-associated TCR beta chains recognize cytomegalovirus antigens.

This clone was observed once. What antigen it recognizes has not been identified. Base qualities are not at hand, and no much larger clone is one base apart. Reading from cysteine to phenylalanine, the CDR3 counts 15 amino acids. Only the CDR3 portion is preserved as DNA: 45 bases, with reading frame beginning at the first base. Trimming accounts for 0 bases at V and 2 bases at J, while the number of junction bases matched to no gene is 2. Based on the germline V gene, the CDR1 and CDR2 sequences are LGHNA and YSLEER. Separate from the approximately 670-subject first cohort, the validation cohort of 95 to 150 subjects was the group to which the donors belonged. The library relied on the immunoSEQ multiplex PCR assay. Processing in the source paper ran as follows. A statistical classification framework was developed to diagnose cytomegalovirus status using the catalog of TCR beta chain sequences. Not all clones reach the TCRdb copy of this immuneACCESS table, which keeps in-frame sequences only. Checked studies attribute under half of the gap to unresolved V genes and leave the rest unexplained. That table gives V, J and clone size, and the DNA gave D and trimming. The sample has under 150,000 clones on record, about 87% of them singletons. About 1.9% of the sample rests with the top ten.

Recombination joined TRBV4-3 with TRBJ2-7, and TRBD2 aligns with 9 junction nucleotides. This TCR was recovered from a woman under 30 in good health and CMV-seronegative. Sequencing was carried out using PBMCs. The sequenced DNA: TGCGCCAGCAGCCAAGACCGCGGGAGGGCCTACGAGCAGTACTTC. The resulting protein is CASSQDRGRAYEQYF.